Below are 21 T cell receptor beta chains sequenced from a single sample in a study of T cell responses to AZD1222 COVID-19 vaccine. Data came from immunoSEQ multiplex PCR; TCRdb stores just in-frame clones and leaves some out. The table includes just under 80,000 clones, under 95% detected once. This sample comprised peripheral blood, obtained 28 days after the second AZD1222 dose. All receptors come from an adult who received the AZD1222 COVID-19 vaccine.

This sequence joins TRBV5-1 and TRBJ1-1; TRBD1 agrees at 7 bases. J lost 5 bases, V lost 3 bases, and 13 bases had no gene match. This CDR3 is 16 amino acids long. CDR1 is SGHRS, CDR2 YFSETQ, per germline. The CDR3 DNA follows: TGCGCCAGCAGCTCTCCCGGACAGGTGAGGGGGACTGAAGCTTTCTTT. Translation gives CASSSPGQVRGTEAFF.

J is TRBJ2-3 and V is TRBV5-8, with D perhaps assigned TRBD1 or TRBD2 (5 bases each). This CDR3 region has 15 residues. Trimming shortened V by 3 bases and J by 2 bases, and 13 bases separated the two germline ends. The germline gives CDR1 SGHTS, CDR2 YDEGEE. The CDR3 coding sequence is TGTGCCAGCAGCTCCTACGGGGCCGACACAGATACGCAGTATTTT. Its protein is CASSSYGADTDTQYF.

The rearrangement links TRBV6-5 to TRBJ1-1; no firm D call. Germline CDR1 and CDR2: MNHEY and SVGAGI. The length of the CDR3 is 12 residues. V was cut by 6 bases and J by 6 bases, with 11 bases left in between. In DNA, the CDR3 is TGTGCCAGCAGCGCGTACGGTCCTGAAGCTTTCTTT. It codes for CASSAYGPEAFF.

This sequence joins TRBV9 and TRBJ2-7; D perhaps matches TRBD1 (6 bases). Trimming took 3 bases from V and 1 from J, leaving 11 bases between them. The CDR3 is 14 amino acids. Germline CDR1 is SGDLS and CDR2 is YYNGEE. CDR3 residues: CASSARQESYEQYF. The CDR3, as DNA: TGTGCCAGCAGCGCGCGACAGGAATCCTACGAGCAGTACTTC.

Of note for this clone: The junction and the germline gene differ at one end; a read error may be behind it. This rearrangement joins TRBV4-3 to TRBJ2-7, with D tentatively TRBD1 (5 bases). The CDR3 contains 15 residues. Per germline, CDR1 LGHNA and CDR2 YSLEER. Written as DNA, the CDR3 is TGCGCCAGCAGCCACACCCAGGGAAACTCCCACGAGCAGTACTTC. It translates to CASSHTQGNSHEQYF.

The chain is built from TRBV4-1 and TRBJ2-7; perhaps TRBD1 as D (5 bases). Germline CDR1 is MGHRA and CDR2 is YSYEKL. Trimming removed 0 bases at V and 1 base at J, with 16 bases between. CDR3 length: 17 residues. The CDR3 nucleotides read TGCGCCAGCAGCCAAGATCTCAGGGTAGCTAGGTCCTACGAGCAGTACTTC. Translated, it gives CASSQDLRVARSYEQYF.

The rearrangement uses TRBV20-1 and TRBJ2-3, with TRBD2 matching 13 bases. This CDR3 comprises 16 residues. The germline V gene encodes CDR1 DFQATT and CDR2 SNEGSKA (reference sequence). The V and J ends lost 3 bases and 2 bases, in that order; junction bases with no gene match: 5. In DNA form, the CDR3 reads TGCAGTGCTAGTTCCGGACTAGCGGGAGTCACAGATACGCAGTATTTT. This sequence encodes CSASSGLAGVTDTQYF.

The chain carries TRBV3-1 (or the pseudogene TRBV3-2) and TRBJ2-7; D gene ambiguous. CDR3 length equals 12 residues. CDR1 is LGHDT, CDR2 YNNKEL, per germline (reference sequence). Trimming took 1 base from V and 3 from J, leaving 4 bases between them. The CDR3 loop is CASSQANYEQYF. The CDR3 coding sequence is TGTGCCAGCAGCCAAGCGAACTACGAGCAGTACTTC.

V usage is TRBV6-5 and J usage is TRBJ1-5; the D is unclear. The germline V gene encodes CDR1 MNHEY and CDR2 SVGAGI. V lost 0 bases, J lost 7 bases, and 7 bases lay in between. This CDR3 is 13 amino acids long. Here the CDR3 DNA reads TGTGCCAGCAGTTACTCGACGGCCCAGCCCCAGCATTTT. Translating gives CASSYSTAQPQHF.

The rearrangement uses TRBV19 and TRBJ1-5; a weak D match, TRBD1 (5 bases). Germline V CDR1 and CDR2: LNHDA, SQIVND (reference sequence). Trimming cost V 6 bases and J 3 bases, with 21 bases left between them. The CDR3 totals 17 residues. This CDR3 reads CASSPRRVGTDNQPQHF. The CDR3 DNA is TGTGCCAGTAGCCCGCGGAGAGTCGGGACGGACAATCAGCCCCAGCATTTT. Using reference TRBV19 and TRBJ1-5 for the parts outside the CDR3, the full variable domain is DGGITQSPKYLFRKEGQNVTLSCEQNLNHDAMYWYRQDPGQGLRLIYYSQIVNDFQKGDIAEGYSVSREKKESFPLTVTSAQKNPTAFYLCASSPRRVGTDNQPQHFGDGTRLSIL.

The DNA for the CDR3 is TGTGCCAGCAGCTCCACTACTCTGAGCTCTGGGGCCAACGTCCTGACTTTC. Translating it yields CASSSTTLSSGANVLTF. The rearrangement uses TRBV7-3 and TRBJ2-6, with no clear D. The CDR3 totals 17 residues. With 4 bases removed from V and 0 bases from J, the gap between germline ends came to 13 bases. Germline CDR1 and CDR2: SGHTA and FQGTGA.

This clone was recorded once. The rearrangement joins TRBV5-8 to TRBJ2-7; 10 bases align to TRBD1. Trimming cost V 0 bases and J 4 bases; bases outside gene matches: 7. Per germline, CDR1 SGHTS and CDR2 YDEGEE. The CDR3 extends over 16 amino acids. CDR3 residues: CASSLGDRTGGYEQYF. The CDR3 region has the DNA TGTGCCAGCAGCTTGGGGGATAGGACAGGGGGATACGAGCAGTACTTC.

The rearrangement joins TRBV18 to TRBJ2-2; 7 nucleotides match TRBD2. CDR1 and CDR2 from the germline V gene are KGHSH and LQKENI. The V and J ends lost 6 bases and 4 bases, in that order; junction bases with no gene match: 11. The CDR3 is 16 residues long. CDR3 in amino acids: CASSYEVGGSTGELFF. In DNA form, the CDR3 reads TGTGCCAGCTCCTACGAGGTCGGGGGGAGCACCGGGGAGCTGTTTTTT.

This chain connects TRBV30 to TRBJ1-6, with TRBD1 matching over 7 bases. The CDR3 spans 14 residues. With V trimmed by 5 bases and J by 0 bases, 1 base remained unmatched. Looked up from germline, CDR1 is GTSNPN and CDR2 is SVGIG (reference sequence). DNA for the CDR3: TGTGCCTGGGACAGGGCCTCCTATAATTCACCCCTCCACTTT. This sequence encodes CAWDRASYNSPLHF.

This clone has only a few counts. This chain joins TRBV28 and TRBJ1-6; no clear D. The CDR3 has 16 amino acids. CDR1 and CDR2 from the germline V gene are MDHEN and SYDVKM. The V end was cut by 1 base, the J end by 0 bases, with 7 bases between. The CDR3 sequence: CASSLYPSSYNSPLHF. The CDR3 DNA is TGTGCCAGCAGTTTATACCCAAGCTCCTATAATTCACCCCTCCACTTT.

The V call is TRBV28, the J call TRBJ1-1; 9 bases align to TRBD1. Germline values: CDR1 MDHEN, CDR2 SYDVKM. Losses at the gene ends were 6 bases for V and 4 bases for J; bases not matched to a gene: 12. This CDR3 has 16 residues. The CDR3 bases are TGTGCCAGCAGATCCCATGGACAGGGGAAGGGCACTGAAGCTTTCTTT. Its protein is CASRSHGQGKGTEAFF.

J is TRBJ2-6 and V is TRBV6-5; no definite D call. V dropped 0 bases and J dropped 0 bases, with 3 bases sitting between them. The CDR3 has 15 amino acids. Germline values: CDR1 MNHEY, CDR2 SVGAGI. CDR3 bases: TGTGCCAGCAGTTACTCGGCCTCTGGGGCCAACGTCCTGACTTTC. It encodes CASSYSASGANVLTF.

J is TRBJ2-1 and V is TRBV15; 9 bases are shared with TRBD1. CDR3 length: 16 residues. Germline lookup yields CDR1 LNHNV and CDR2 YYDKDF (reference sequence). After removal of 7 bases from V and 3 bases from J, the junction contained 10 bases not matched to a gene. The CDR3 region is CATNPMGQGHYNEQFF. The CDR3 coding sequence is TGTGCCACCAACCCGATGGGACAGGGTCACTACAATGAGCAGTTCTTC.

This clone was detected only a few times. The V and J genes are TRBV11-3 and TRBJ2-3, with D perhaps assigned TRBD1 or TRBD2 (6 bases each). V was trimmed by 1 base and J by 2 bases, leaving 13 bases between them. Germline-derived CDR1 and CDR2 are SGHNT and YENEEA. This CDR3 contains 16 residues. The CDR3 sequence is CASSLGRGEITDTQYF. The CDR3 DNA reads TGTGCCAGCAGCTTAGGAAGGGGGGAGATCACAGATACGCAGTATTTT. The whole variable domain, remainder taken from reference TRBV11-3 and TRBJ2-3, is EAGVVQSPRYKIIEKKQPVAFWCNPISGHNTLYWYLQNLGQGPELLIRYENEEAVDDSQLPKDRFSAERLKGVDSTLKIQPAELGDSAVYLCASSLGRGEITDTQYFGPGTRLTVL.

Only one count was recorded for this clone. This chain uses TRBV3-1 (or the pseudogene TRBV3-2) with TRBJ2-1; 10 nucleotides match TRBD2. Germline V lookup: CDR1 LGHDT, CDR2 YNNKEL (reference sequence). The CDR3 runs 16 residues. J gave up 5 bases and V 0 bases, and 4 bases lay outside the gene matches. CDR3 sequence: CASSQDVAGGDNEQFF. DNA of the CDR3: TGTGCCAGCAGCCAAGATGTAGCGGGAGGAGACAATGAGCAGTTCTTC.

The V call is TRBV7-9, the J call TRBJ2-7, with 9 bases fitting TRBD1. Germline lookup yields CDR1 SEHNR and CDR2 FQNEAQ (reference sequence). CDR3 length: 13 amino acids. The V gene end was trimmed by 3 bases and the J gene end by 4 bases; junction bases not matched to a gene: 1. CDR3 sequence reads: CASSFGTGYEQYF. The CDR3, as DNA: TGTGCCAGCAGCTTTGGGACAGGGTACGAGCAGTACTTC.